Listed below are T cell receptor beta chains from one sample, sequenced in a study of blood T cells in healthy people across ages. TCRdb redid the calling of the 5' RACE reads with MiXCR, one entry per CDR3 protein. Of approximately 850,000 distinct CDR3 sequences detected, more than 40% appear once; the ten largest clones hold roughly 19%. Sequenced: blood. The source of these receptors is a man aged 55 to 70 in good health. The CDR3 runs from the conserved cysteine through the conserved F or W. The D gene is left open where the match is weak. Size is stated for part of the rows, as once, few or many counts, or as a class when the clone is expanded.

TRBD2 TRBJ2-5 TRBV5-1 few CASSLAGGSHQETQYF TGCGCCAGCAGTCTAGCGGGGGGAAGTCACCAAGAGACCCAGTACTTC
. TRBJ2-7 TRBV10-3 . CAIGEDRPGAYERYF TGTGCCATCGGGGAGGACAGGCCGGGGGCCTACGAGCGGTACTTC
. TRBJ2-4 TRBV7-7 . CASISDHIQYF TGTGCTAGCATCTCCGATCACATTCAGTACTTC
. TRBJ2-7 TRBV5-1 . CASSPEGLGNEQYF TGCGCCAGCAGCCCGGAGGGTCTAGGCAATGAGCAGTACTTC
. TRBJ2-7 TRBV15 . CATSRDLQGNDYEQYF TGTGCCACCAGCAGAGACCTGCAAGGTAATGACTACGAGCAGTACTTC
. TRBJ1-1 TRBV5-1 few CASSLVGQNTEAFF TGCGCCAGCAGCTTGGTTGGGCAGAACACTGAAGCTTTCTTT
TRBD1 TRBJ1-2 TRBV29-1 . CSVGGQGAFYGYTF TGCAGCGTCGGGGGACAGGGGGCCTTCTATGGCTACACCTTC
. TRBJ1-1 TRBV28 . CASEEGSNSAFF TGTGCCAGCGAAGAAGGGAGCAATAGTGCTTTCTTT
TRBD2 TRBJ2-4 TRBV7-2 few CASSLVASGGKNIQYF TGTGCCAGCAGCCTAGTAGCTTCGGGGGGCAAAAACATTCAGTACTTC
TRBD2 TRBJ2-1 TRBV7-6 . CASSPGTSGGHYPYNEQFF TGTGCCAGCAGCCCCGGGACTAGCGGGGGTCACTACCCCTACAATGAGCAGTTCTTC
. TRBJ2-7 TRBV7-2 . CASSLVPSDEQYF TGTGCCAGCAGCTTAGTCCCGAGCGACGAGCAGTACTTC
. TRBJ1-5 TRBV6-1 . CASTESRNQPQHF TGTGCCAGCACAGAGAGTAGGAATCAGCCCCAGCATTTT
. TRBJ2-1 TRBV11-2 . CASSLDRFMNEQFF TGTGCCAGCAGCTTAGACAGGTTCATGAACGAGCAGTTCTTC
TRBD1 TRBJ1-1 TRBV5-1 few CASSSTGAGNTEAFF TGCGCCAGCAGCTCGACAGGGGCGGGGAACACTGAAGCTTTCTTT
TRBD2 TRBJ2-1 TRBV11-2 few CASSLNGGADMDEQFF TGTGCCAGCAGCTTAAACGGGGGGGCCGATATGGATGAGCAGTTCTTC
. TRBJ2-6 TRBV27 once CASSVWPGANVLTF TGTGCCAGCAGTGTTTGGCCTGGGGCCAACGTCCTGACTTTC
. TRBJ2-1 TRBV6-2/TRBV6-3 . CASSSRDSGYNEQFF TGTGCCAGCAGTTCCCGAGACAGTGGATACAATGAGCAGTTCTTC
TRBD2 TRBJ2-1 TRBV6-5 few CASSRGGAKVHEQFF TGTGCCAGCAGCCGCGGGGGGGCAAAGGTCCATGAGCAGTTCTTC
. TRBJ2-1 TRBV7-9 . CASSHQNGNNEQFF TGTGCCAGCAGCCACCAGAACGGCAACAATGAGCAGTTCTTC
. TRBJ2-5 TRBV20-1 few CSARAPPEGETQETQYF TGCAGTGCTAGAGCCCCACCGGAGGGGGAGACCCAAGAGACCCAGTACTTC
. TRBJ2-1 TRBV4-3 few CASSQELNNEQFF TGCGCCAGCAGCCAAGAACTTAACAATGAGCAGTTCTTC
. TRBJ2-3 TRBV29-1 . CSGQGTDTQYF TGCAGCGGACAGGGCACAGATACGCAGTATTTT
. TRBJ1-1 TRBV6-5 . CASSFRGRTEAFF TGTGCCAGCAGTTTCAGGGGAAGAACTGAAGCTTTCTTT
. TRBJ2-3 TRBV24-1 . CATSDLGGTQYF TGTGCCACCAGTGATTTGGGGGGAACGCAGTATTTT
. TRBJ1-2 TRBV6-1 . CASSEKKSPGFGYTF TGTGCCAGCAGTGAAAAGAAATCCCCAGGGTTCGGCTACACCTTC
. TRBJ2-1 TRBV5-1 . CASSFGAGVNEQFF TGCGCCAGCAGTTTTGGGGCCGGGGTCAATGAGCAGTTCTTC
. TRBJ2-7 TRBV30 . CAWSITGNEQYF TGTGCCTGGAGTATCACAGGAAACGAGCAGTACTTC
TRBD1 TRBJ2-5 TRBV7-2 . CASSKQGKETQYF TGTGCCAGCAGCAAACAGGGGAAAGAGACCCAGTACTTC
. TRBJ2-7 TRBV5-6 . CASSLQGEPSYEQYF TGTGCCAGCAGCTTGCAGGGAGAACCTTCCTACGAGCAGTACTTC
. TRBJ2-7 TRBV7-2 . CASSLRLGTHEQYF TGTGCCAGCAGCTTAAGGCTGGGGACCCACGAGCAGTACTTC
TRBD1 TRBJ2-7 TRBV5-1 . CASSPTGQVRHEQYF TGCGCCAGCAGCCCCACTGGACAGGTTCGACACGAGCAGTACTTC
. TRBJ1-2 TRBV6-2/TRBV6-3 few CASSVPGRNYGYTF TGTGCCAGCAGTGTCCCGGGACGGAACTATGGCTACACCTTC
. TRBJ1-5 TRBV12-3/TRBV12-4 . CASSVAGNQPQHF TGTGCCAGCAGTGTCGCGGGGAATCAGCCCCAGCATTTT
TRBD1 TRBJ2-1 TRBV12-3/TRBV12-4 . CASSVRGHNEQFF TGTGCCAGCAGTGTAAGGGGGCACAATGAGCAGTTCTTC
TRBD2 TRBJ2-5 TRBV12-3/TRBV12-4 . CASSTGTSGGVRETQYF TGTGCCAGCAGCACCGGGACTAGCGGGGGTGTGAGAGAGACCCAGTACTTC
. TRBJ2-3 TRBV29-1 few CSVGGRGNTDTQYF TGCAGCGTTGGGGGCCGAGGGAACACAGATACGCAGTATTTT
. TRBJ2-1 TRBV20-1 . CSAKPNWGPLRYNEQFF TGCAGTGCTAAACCCAATTGGGGACCCTTAAGATACAATGAGCAGTTCTTC
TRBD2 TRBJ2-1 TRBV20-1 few CSAPPGRAGEYNEQFF TGCAGTGCCCCACCGGGGAGAGCGGGGGAATACAATGAGCAGTTCTTC
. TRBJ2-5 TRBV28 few CASRSKGRRETQYF TGTGCCAGCAGATCTAAGGGGAGGAGGGAGACCCAGTACTTC
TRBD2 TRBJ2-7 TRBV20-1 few CSAGLAGGRIYEQYF TGCAGTGCCGGACTAGCGGGGGGTAGGATCTACGAGCAGTACTTC
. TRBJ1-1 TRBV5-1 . CASSDTWVTEAFF TGCGCCAGCAGCGATACCTGGGTCACTGAAGCTTTCTTT
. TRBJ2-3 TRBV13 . CASSLRDTGTDTQYF TGTGCCAGCAGCTTGCGGGACACGGGCACGGATACGCAGTATTTT
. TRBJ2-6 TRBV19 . CASSIEGTSGANVLTF TGTGCCAGTAGTATTGAGGGAACGTCTGGGGCCAACGTCCTGACTTTC
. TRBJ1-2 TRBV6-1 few CASTALPGGYTF TGTGCCAGCACCGCGCTCCCCGGCGGCTACACCTTC
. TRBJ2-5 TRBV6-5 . CASSPTGLTQYF TGTGCCAGCAGCCCAACAGGTCTGACCCAGTACTTC
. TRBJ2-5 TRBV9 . CASSVSSDPSHQYF TGTGCCAGCAGCGTAAGTTCAGACCCCAGCCATCAGTACTTC
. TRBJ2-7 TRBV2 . CASNPGLYEQYF TGTGCCAGCAATCCGGGACTGTACGAGCAGTACTTC
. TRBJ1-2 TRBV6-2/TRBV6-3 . CASSYSGPNYGYTF TGTGCCAGCAGTTACTCGGGCCCTAACTATGGCTACACCTTC
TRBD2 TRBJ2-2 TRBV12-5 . CASGPLRGGRNTGELFF TGTGCTAGTGGTCCCTTGCGGGGGGGGAGGAACACCGGGGAGCTGTTTTTT
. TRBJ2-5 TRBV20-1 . CSAVIRAQYF TGCAGTGCTGTTATTAGGGCCCAGTACTTC
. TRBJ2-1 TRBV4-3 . CTSSPGDSWGGNEQFF TGCACCAGCAGCCCAGGGGACTCCTGGGGCGGGAATGAGCAGTTCTTC
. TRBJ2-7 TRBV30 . CAWSRHSSYEQYF TGTGCCTGGAGTAGACACTCCTCCTACGAGCAGTACTTC
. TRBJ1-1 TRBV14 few CASSQSPRTEAFF TGTGCCAGCAGCCAATCCCCGAGGACTGAAGCTTTCTTT
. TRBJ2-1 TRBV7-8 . CASSTRGGQNNEQFF TGTGCCAGCAGCACCCGAGGGGGTCAGAACAATGAGCAGTTCTTC
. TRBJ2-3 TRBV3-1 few CASSQDVLIHRPQYF TGTGCCAGCAGCCAAGATGTCCTAATCCACCGCCCCCAGTATTTT